The 30 T cell receptor beta chains listed next were all sequenced from one sample in a study of response to subunit inactivated influenza vaccine. TCRdb reanalysed the RT-PCR reads using MiXCR and keeps one entry per CDR3 protein. The sample includes roughly 520,000 distinct CDR3 sequences, about 25% of them seen just once. Sample: CD4+ T cells sorted from PBMCs, taken 4 to 6 days after vaccination. Receptor source: a man over 45 who received an inactivated influenza vaccine.

This clonotype was counted a few times. The chain recombines TRBV12-3 or TRBV12-4 with TRBJ2-7; TRBD1 matches at 10 bases. V shed 7 bases, J shed 3 bases, and the junction held 3 bases outside the gene matches. The CDR3 spans 13 residues. Written as DNA, the CDR3 is TGTGCCAGCACGACAGGGGGCTTCTACGAGCAGTACTTC. Amino acid sequence: CASTTGGFYEQYF.

The V and J genes are TRBV4-3 and TRBJ2-3; D might be TRBD1 or TRBD2, each matching 6 bases. Germline V CDR1 and CDR2: LGHNA, YSLEER. This CDR3 spans 16 amino acids. Trimming removed 0 bases from V and 5 bases from J, with 15 bases in between. The CDR3 is CASSQDKGEVGDTQYF. The CDR3 DNA reads TGCGCCAGCAGCCAAGATAAGGGGGAGGTGGGAGATACGCAGTATTTT.

This clonotype was detected a few times. CDR3: CSVGGVNQPQHF. The CDR3 DNA sequence: TGCAGCGTTGGGGGAGTCAATCAGCCCCAGCATTTT. The chain has TRBV29-1 and TRBJ1-5; D gene ambiguous. CDR3 length equals 12 residues. The germline V and J ends were trimmed by 4 bases and 3 bases, with 7 bases remaining between them. In germline, CDR1 is SQVTM, CDR2 ANQGSEA.

This clonotype was found many times. This chain uses TRBV7-2 with TRBJ1-4; perhaps TRBD1 as D (5 bases). V dropped 5 bases and J dropped 1 base, with 11 bases sitting between them. This CDR3 has 15 residues. Germline values: CDR1 SGHTA, CDR2 FQGNSA. This chain's CDR3 is CASSAQGGTNEKLFF. As DNA, the CDR3 is TGTGCCAGCAGCGCTCAGGGCGGAACTAATGAAAAACTGTTTTTT. Together with reference TRBV7-2 and TRBJ1-4, the CDR3 gives the full variable domain: GAGVSQSPSNKVTEKGKDVELRCDPISGHTALYWYRQSLGQGLEFLIYFQGNSAPDKSGLPSDRFSAERTGGSVSTLTIQRTQQEDSAVYLCASSAQGGTNEKLFFGSGTQLSVL.

The genes are TRBV20-1 and TRBJ2-7, with TRBD2 matching over 12 bases. The trim removed 0 bases at V and 4 bases at J, leaving 10 bases unmatched. CDR1 is DFQATT, CDR2 SNEGSKA, per germline (reference sequence). The CDR3 consists of 17 residues. The DNA of the CDR3 is TGCAGTGCTAGAGATCTCCAGGCTAGCGGGGGGGTATACGAGCAGTACTTC. It is translated as CSARDLQASGGVYEQYF.

This clonotype was counted only a few times. The chain couples TRBV20-1 to TRBJ1-1; weak D call: TRBD1 (6 bases). V lost 4 bases, J lost 0 bases, and 12 bases lay in between. Germline V gene sequence: CDR1 DFQATT, CDR2 SNEGSKA (reference sequence). The CDR3 length is 14 residues. The CDR3 coding sequence is TGCAGTGCTACCCGACAGGCCTTGAACACTGAAGCTTTCTTT. Its translation is CSATRQALNTEAFF.

The chain uses TRBV13 and TRBJ2-2; tentatively, D is TRBD2 (6 bases). V lost 5 bases and J lost 4, with 17 bases in between. Germline lookup yields CDR1 PRHDT and CDR2 FYEKMQ (reference sequence). The CDR3 is 16 amino acids. For the CDR3, the DNA is TGTGCCAGCAGCCAACAAAGCGGGCCTGCCACCGGGGAGCTGTTTTTT. It translates to CASSQQSGPATGELFF.

The CDR3 protein is CASSEWGYEQYF. The DNA of the CDR3 is TGTGCCAGCAGTGAATGGGGCTACGAGCAGTACTTC. This sequence joins TRBV25-1 and TRBJ2-7, with no clear D. The germline V gene encodes CDR1 MGHDK and CDR2 SYGVNS. The CDR3 covers 12 residues. Trimming took off 1 base at V and 3 bases at J, with 4 bases between the two ends.

The table lists this clonotype with a few counts. The V and J genes are TRBV10-3 and TRBJ2-7; perhaps TRBD2 as D (6 bases). Germline V gene data show CDR1 as ENHRY and CDR2 as SYGVKD. There are 14 residues in the CDR3. Trimming took off 0 bases at V and 7 bases at J, with 13 bases between the two ends. The CDR3 is CAISESGGGREQYF. The CDR3 DNA follows: TGTGCCATCAGTGAGTCAGGAGGAGGGAGGGAGCAGTACTTC.

This clonotype was observed a single time. The chain joins TRBV27 to TRBJ2-3, with D possibly TRBD2 on 5 matching bases. The V end was cut by 1 base, the J end by 4 bases, with 12 bases between. The germline gives CDR1 MNHEY, CDR2 SMNVEV (reference sequence). The length of the CDR3 is 15 residues. CDR3 coding DNA: TGTGCCAGCAGTTTATATGGGGAGAGGGCAGATACGCAGTATTTT. The encoded protein is CASSLYGERADTQYF.

This clonotype was observed a single time. V gene TRBV9 combines with J gene TRBJ2-7, with 8 nucleotides matching TRBD1. CDR1 is SGDLS and CDR2 is YYNGEE in the germline V gene. CDR3 size: 18 residues. V lost 0 bases, J lost 2 bases, and 13 bases stayed unmatched. CDR3 protein: CASSVGMPRTGTTYEQYF. The CDR3 DNA sequence: TGTGCCAGCAGCGTAGGGATGCCAAGGACAGGGACCACCTACGAGCAGTACTTC. Combining the CDR3 with reference TRBV9 and TRBJ2-7 gives the whole variable domain DSGVTQTPKHLITATGQRVTLRCSPRSGDLSVYWYQQSLDQGLQFLIQYYNGEERAKGNILERFSAQQFPDLHSELNLSSLELGDSALYFCASSVGMPRTGTTYEQYFGPGTRLTVT.

This clonotype came up a few times. The CDR3 spells CASSVLRDSDTQYF. The CDR3 DNA follows: TGTGCCAGCTCAGTCTTACGGGACTCTGATACGCAGTATTTT. This chain links TRBV18 with TRBJ2-3; D is possibly TRBD2 (6 bases). Between the trimmed V and J ends, which lost 5 bases and 6 bases, there was a span of 15 bases. The germline V gene has CDR1 KGHSH and CDR2 LQKENI. The CDR3 has 14 residues.

The gene calls are TRBV2 and TRBJ2-2, with D perhaps TRBD1 (5 bases). CDR3 size: 14 residues. Germline V gives CDR1 SNHLY, CDR2 FYNNEI. Trimming took 6 bases from V and 3 from J, leaving 11 bases between them. CDR3 nucleotide sequence: TGTGCCAGCAGGGCGGACATTTACACCGGGGAGCTGTTTTTT. Residues: CASRADIYTGELFF.

The chain employs TRBV28 and TRBJ2-7; D is unresolved. This CDR3 region has 13 residues. V lost 6 bases and J 2 bases, leaving 11 bases between the germline ends. The germline V gene has CDR1 MDHEN and CDR2 SYDVKM. CDR3 in amino acids: CASSRFGPYEQYF. CDR3 sequence (DNA): TGTGCCAGCAGCAGGTTTGGACCCTACGAGCAGTACTTC.

The rearrangement links TRBV6-2 or TRBV6-3 to TRBJ2-3; TRBD1 aligns across 7 bases. Germline values: CDR1 MNHEY, CDR2 SVGEGT. The ends lost 4 bases at V and 1 base at J; junction bases unmatched: 8. This CDR3 is built from 16 residues. In DNA form, the CDR3 reads TGTGCCAGCAGTTCGGACAGGATGTCGGGCACAGATACGCAGTATTTT. Its protein is CASSSDRMSGTDTQYF.

This clonotype was counted between two and nine times. The chain recombines TRBV27 with TRBJ2-1; tentative D call: TRBD1 (5 bases). This CDR3 is built from 16 residues. Germline CDR1 MNHEY, CDR2 SMNVEV (reference sequence). Trimming removed 2 bases at V and 9 bases at J, with 20 bases between. CDR3 amino acids: CASSLRAVRLQAEQFF. CDR3 nucleotide sequence: TGTGCCAGCAGTTTAAGGGCCGTTCGTCTACAGGCTGAGCAGTTCTTC.

This clonotype was picked up a small number of times. The V call is TRBV20-1, the J call TRBJ1-5; D is unclear. The V end was cut by 3 bases, the J end by 6 bases, with 21 bases between. This CDR3 has 16 amino acids. Germline V lookup: CDR1 DFQATT, CDR2 SNEGSKA (reference sequence). Here the CDR3 DNA reads TGCAGTGCTAGCCTCGACCGGGCTCACAGATCTCAGCCCCAGCATTTT. It codes for CSASLDRAHRSQPQHF.

There are a few counts of this clonotype. V gene TRBV12-3 or TRBV12-4 combines with J gene TRBJ2-4, with D maybe TRBD1 (5 bases). The CDR3 extends over 15 amino acids. V lost 5 bases, J lost 4 bases, and 15 bases lay in between. The CDR3 reads CASSNQGVKKNIQYF. CDR3 DNA sequence: TGTGCCAGCAGTAACCAGGGTGTCAAAAAAAACATTCAGTACTTC.

This rearrangement joins TRBV29-1 to TRBJ2-5; 9 nucleotides line up with TRBD1. The V segment lost 5 bases and the J segment 3 bases; nucleotides outside the gene matches: 7. Germline lookup yields CDR1 SQVTM and CDR2 ANQGSEA. CDR3 length: 14 amino acids. The CDR3 nucleotides read TGCAGCGTTCAACGCGACAGGGGGGAAGAGACCCAGTACTTC. Protein product: CSVQRDRGEETQYF.

The chain employs TRBV5-1 and TRBJ2-3; D not certain. CDR3 size: 15 residues. V lost 2 bases, J lost 0 bases, and 10 bases lay in between. From germline, CDR1 is SGHRS and CDR2 YFSETQ. The DNA of the CDR3 is TGCGCCAGCAGCTTCGAGGCCGCAAGCACAGATACGCAGTATTTT. Residues: CASSFEAASTDTQYF.

Only a few counts were recorded for this clonotype. An end of the junction differs from the germline gene, which may be a read error. The chain joins TRBV7-2 to TRBJ1-5, with 12 bases fitting TRBD1. CDR3 length: 16 residues. Per germline, CDR1 SGHTA and CDR2 FQGNSA. The CDR3 nucleotides read TGTGCCAGCAGTTTTGTTGGGACAGGGGGCAAACAGCCCCAGCATTTT. Translating it yields CASSFVGTGGKQPQHF.

The rearrangement joins TRBV12-3 or TRBV12-4 to TRBJ1-2; D is perhaps TRBD1 (6 bases). The CDR3 totals 12 residues. Deletions cut 6 bases from V and 8 bases from J, with 13 bases between. CDR3 nucleotides: TGTGCCAGCAGCTCCGAACAGGGCGGCTACACCTTC. Its protein product is CASSSEQGGYTF.

This clonotype was counted at least ten times. CDR3 DNA sequence: TGCGCCAGCAGCCAAGATCTTCGAGCCTACGAGCAGTACTTC. Translation gives CASSQDLRAYEQYF. This rearrangement joins TRBV4-3 to TRBJ2-7, with no clear D. The germline V gene encodes CDR1 LGHNA and CDR2 YSLEER. This CDR3 is 14 amino acids long. The V end lost 0 bases, the J end lost 2 bases, and 8 bases lay between the germline ends.

The CDR3 DNA reads as TGTGCCAGCAGCTGGGGGGGGCAGGACACCGGGGAGCTGTTTTTT. Its protein product is CASSWGGQDTGELFF. The genes are TRBV9 and TRBJ2-2, with D possibly being TRBD2 (7 bases). Germline V gene lookup returns CDR1 SGDLS and CDR2 YYNGEE. V was trimmed by 4 bases and J by 3 bases, leaving 13 bases between them. The CDR3 covers 15 residues.

There are a few counts of this clonotype. The chain has TRBV12-3 or TRBV12-4 and TRBJ1-1, with a weak D call TRBD1 (6 bases). V was clipped by 5 bases and J by 0 bases, with 13 bases between them. This CDR3 has 15 residues. The chain's CDR3 is CASSKTTGMNTEAFF. Written as DNA, the CDR3 is TGTGCCAGCAGTAAAACGACAGGTATGAACACTGAAGCTTTCTTT.

This clonotype came up once. The genes are TRBV2 and TRBJ2-1; 13 positions agree with TRBD2. Germline CDR1 and CDR2: SNHLY and FYNNEI. The CDR3 length is 14 residues. Germline trimming cut 6 bases from V and 9 bases from J; bases unmatched to any gene: 5. CDR3 coding DNA: TGTGCCAGCAGGTCGGGACTAGCGGGGAGTGAGCAGTTCTTC. Amino acids: CASRSGLAGSEQFF.

This rearrangement joins TRBV27 to TRBJ2-1; D perhaps matches TRBD2 (6 bases). CDR1 and CDR2 (germline): MNHEY, SMNVEV (reference sequence). The CDR3 is 15 amino acids. Trimming pared 3 bases from V and 8 bases from J, leaving 17 bases between. The CDR3 DNA reads as TGTGCCAGCAGTTTTGGACTGTTCGGAGGGGATGAGCAGTTCTTC. As protein: CASSFGLFGGDEQFF.

The chain carries TRBV18 and TRBJ2-1; D is uncertain. CDR1 and CDR2 (germline): KGHSH, LQKENI. V dropped 3 bases and J dropped 1 base, with 16 bases sitting between them. The CDR3 has 17 residues. CDR3 in amino acids: CASSPIDQLLSYNEQFF. For the CDR3, the DNA is TGTGCCAGCTCACCGATTGACCAACTCCTGTCCTACAATGAGCAGTTCTTC.

The chain combines TRBV5-1 with TRBJ1-4; D gene unclear. CDR3 size: 14 residues. V dropped 0 bases and J dropped 7 bases, with 10 bases sitting between them. CDR1 and CDR2 from the germline V gene are SGHRS and YFSETQ. CDR3 residues: CASSLGGTREKLFF. The CDR3 DNA reads TGCGCCAGCAGCTTGGGAGGTACACGTGAAAAACTGTTTTTT.

The rearrangement joins TRBV6-1 to TRBJ2-3, with 8 bases lining up with TRBD2. The V segment lost 7 bases and the J segment 0 bases; nucleotides outside the gene matches: 6. Germline lookup yields CDR1 MNHNS and CDR2 SASEGT. There are 15 residues in the CDR3. This CDR3 reads CASNGRASSTDTQYF. The CDR3 DNA is TGTGCCAGCAACGGGAGGGCCTCTAGCACAGATACGCAGTATTTT.